This passage covers 25 T cell receptor beta chains from one sample sequenced in a study of cytomegalovirus exposure and HLA in healthy donors. The PCR was carried out with 60 Vbeta primers and 13 Jbeta primers. Here immunoSEQ multiplex PCR was the method, and the copy in TCRdb shows in-frame clones only, minus some. The sample holds 150,000 to 200,000 clones, around four fifths seen once. Material for sequencing was PBMCs. The source of these receptors is a man aged 18 to 30 in good health and CMV-seronegative.

The rearrangement uses TRBV30 and TRBJ2-1, with D perhaps matching TRBD1 (5 bases). Germline V CDR1 and CDR2: GTSNPN, SVGIG (reference sequence). This CDR3 spans 15 amino acids. Between the trimmed V and J ends, which lost 3 bases and 0 bases, there was a span of 12 bases. The CDR3 is CAWSWGDSSYNEQFF. As DNA, the CDR3 is TGTGCCTGGAGCTGGGGCGACAGCTCCTACAATGAGCAGTTCTTC.

The chain links TRBV2 to TRBJ1-3; no definite D call. The CDR3 is 13 residues long. Germline-derived CDR1 and CDR2 are SNHLY and FYNNEI. Trimming left V 8 bases short and J 3 bases short, with 11 bases between. The CDR3 nucleotides read TGTGCCAGCGCGGGTTTGGTTGGAAACACCATATATTTT. This gives the protein CASAGLVGNTIYF.

The V call is TRBV5-4, the J call TRBJ2-7, with TRBD1 matching 10 bases. Germline-derived CDR1 and CDR2 are SGHNT and YYREEE (reference sequence). The V and J ends lost 4 bases and 6 bases, in that order; junction bases with no gene match: 7. The CDR3 runs 14 residues. The CDR3 protein is CASSTTGTGAEQYF. DNA of the CDR3: TGTGCCAGCAGCACCACCGGGACAGGGGCCGAGCAGTACTTC.

V is TRBV6-6 and J is TRBJ1-4, with a possible D match to TRBD1 (5 bases). The V and J ends lost 0 bases and 5 bases respectively, with 10 bases between them. Per germline, CDR1 MNHNY and CDR2 SVGAGI (reference sequence). There are 15 residues in the CDR3. CDR3 in amino acids: CASSYSGGVNEKLFF. The CDR3 DNA follows: TGTGCCAGCAGTTACTCGGGAGGGGTGAATGAAAAACTGTTTTTT.

This clone was counted a few times. The chain joins TRBV18 to TRBJ1-4, with a tentative D call TRBD1 (5 bases). The CDR3 consists of 15 residues. The V end was cut by 3 bases, the J end by 7 bases, with 15 bases between. CDR1 and CDR2 from the germline V gene are KGHSH and LQKENI. In DNA form, the CDR3 reads TGTGCCAGCTCACCTTATCTCGGAGGGGTTGAAAAACTGTTTTTT. It is translated as CASSPYLGGVEKLFF.

The rearrangement links TRBV4-1 to TRBJ2-1; 8 bases are a match to TRBD2. Trimming removed 2 bases from V and 8 bases from J; junction bases left unmatched: 11. CDR3 size: 16 residues. Germline V gene data show CDR1 as MGHRA and CDR2 as YSYEKL. The CDR3 region has the DNA TGCGCCAGCAGCCAATTCCCCGGGCGGGGGGCGTATGAGCAGTTCTTC. Its protein is CASSQFPGRGAYEQFF.

The V and J genes are TRBV4-3 and TRBJ2-7, with TRBD2 as a possible D gene (5 bases). Trimming stripped 0 bases from V and 6 bases from J, with 15 bases between. Germline CDR1 is LGHNA and CDR2 is YSLEER. The CDR3 consists of 15 residues. The CDR3 protein is CASSQDLRVRGEQYF. DNA for the CDR3: TGCGCCAGCAGCCAAGATCTTCGGGTTCGGGGCGAGCAGTACTTC.

A note on this clone: Its ends do not fully match the called genes, so a read error is possible. At the DNA level, this CDR3 is encoded by other sequences in the same sample as well. The chain carries TRBV7-9 and TRBJ1-4; weak D call: TRBD1 (5 bases). The V gene's germline CDR1 is SEHNR and CDR2 FQNEAQ (reference sequence). The CDR3 runs to 13 residues. The CDR3 bases are TGTTCCAGCAGCTCCTCACCAGGGGAAAAACTGTTTTTT. This gives the protein CSSSSSPGEKLFF.

CDR3 DNA: TGCGCCAGCAGCCAGGGTAGGAGCTCACCGGCTCATGGCTACACCTTC. Its translation is CASSQGRSSPAHGYTF. The chain employs TRBV4-1 and TRBJ1-2; D is unresolved. Germline loops: CDR1 MGHRA, CDR2 YSYEKL. V was pared by 3 bases and J by 6 bases, with 20 bases between. The CDR3 spans 16 residues.

The rearrangement joins TRBV18 to TRBJ2-3; D is uncertain. Germline-derived CDR1 and CDR2 are KGHSH and LQKENI. V was shortened by 0 bases and J by 1 base, with 5 bases between the two germline ends. The CDR3 runs 14 residues. The CDR3 DNA reads as TGTGCCAGCTCACCACCCGTCGGCACAGATACGCAGTATTTT. Its translation is CASSPPVGTDTQYF.

This clone appeared a few times. The J gene is TRBJ2-7, the V gene TRBV28, with D possibly being TRBD2 (7 bases). In germline, CDR1 is MDHEN, CDR2 SYDVKM. The CDR3 is 15 amino acids. Trimming shortened V by 3 bases and J by 5 bases, and 17 bases separated the two germline ends. Here the CDR3 reads CASSFLEGGSHEQYF. The CDR3 DNA is TGTGCCAGCAGTTTCCTCGAGGGGGGGTCCCACGAGCAGTACTTC.

The chain carries TRBV4-3 and TRBJ2-1; D remains unclear. The CDR3 runs to 15 residues. Germline assignment: CDR1 LGHNA and CDR2 YSLEER. Trimming cost V 0 bases and J 4 bases, with 10 bases left between them. In DNA form, the CDR3 reads TGCGCCAGCAGCCAAGATTTCCGCGGATACAATGAGCAGTTCTTC. Translation: CASSQDFRGYNEQFF.

The rearrangement links TRBV5-1 to TRBJ1-3; 10 bases are a match to TRBD1. This CDR3 is 18 amino acids long. The germline CDR1 and CDR2 sequences are SGHRS and YFSETQ. The V segment lost 4 bases and the J segment 2 bases; nucleotides outside the gene matches: 12. As DNA, the CDR3 is TGCGCCAGCAGCGGCGGGGACAGGGGCTTAAGTACTGGAAACACCATATATTTT. This translates into CASSGGDRGLSTGNTIYF.

The chain joins TRBV29-1 to TRBJ2-5; TRBD2 matches at 9 bases. V gave up 7 bases and J gave up 0 bases; unmatched junction bases: 9. The CDR3 is 15 amino acids. From germline, CDR1 is SQVTM and CDR2 ANQGSEA. Here the CDR3 DNA reads TGCAGCGCCGTTCCTAGCGGGGATTACCAAGAGACCCAGTACTTC. Translating gives CSAVPSGDYQETQYF.

The table lists this clone with a few counts. V is TRBV7-3 and J is TRBJ2-2; 11 bases line up with TRBD2. Germline V CDR1 and CDR2: SGHTA, FQGTGA. V was clipped by 5 bases and J by 4 bases; unmatched bases: 9. The CDR3 runs 17 residues. CDR3: CASSAPGTSGTTGELFF. CDR3 sequence (DNA): TGTGCCAGCAGCGCACCCGGGACTAGCGGTACCACCGGGGAGCTGTTTTTT.

In this sample, this clone turned up once. This rearrangement joins TRBV2 to TRBJ2-1; 11 nucleotides align to TRBD1. The length of the CDR3 is 17 residues. The J segment lost 0 bases and the V segment lost 7 bases, leaving 8 bases of the junction unmatched. Germline CDR1 SNHLY, CDR2 FYNNEI. In nucleotides, the CDR3 is TGTGCCAGCACCGGACAGGGGGCTTTGGTCTCCTACAATGAGCAGTTCTTC. Protein product: CASTGQGALVSYNEQFF. Drawing the rest from reference TRBV2 and TRBJ2-1, the complete variable domain is EPEVTQTPSHQVTQMGQEVILRCVPISNHLYFYWYRQILGQKVEFLVSFYNNEISEKSEIFDDQFSVERPDGSNFTLKIRSTKLEDSAMYFCASTGQGALVSYNEQFFGPGTRLTVL.

V usage is TRBV9 and J usage is TRBJ2-7; 7 bases fit TRBD1. Germline CDR1 reads SGDLS; CDR2 reads YYNGEE. V was clipped by 0 bases and J by 7 bases; unmatched bases: 13. This CDR3 is 16 amino acids long. As DNA, the CDR3 is TGTGCCAGCAGCGTAGGGTCCGGGACAGCCGTAGGGGAGCAGTACTTC. Translated, it gives CASSVGSGTAVGEQYF. Full variable domain (remainder filled in from reference TRBV9 and TRBJ2-7): DSGVTQTPKHLITATGQRVTLRCSPRSGDLSVYWYQQSLDQGLQFLIQYYNGEERAKGNILERFSAQQFPDLHSELNLSSLELGDSALYFCASSVGSGTAVGEQYFGPGTRLTVT.

The chain is built from TRBV5-1 and TRBJ2-7; D call uncertain. V was shortened by 2 bases and J by 6 bases, with 12 bases between the two germline ends. Germline V CDR1 and CDR2: SGHRS, YFSETQ. The CDR3 extends over 13 amino acids. The CDR3 loop reads CASSFETPSEQYF. Here the CDR3 DNA reads TGCGCCAGCAGCTTCGAAACCCCGAGCGAGCAGTACTTC.

J is TRBJ2-5 and V is TRBV5-6, with 10 bases lining up with TRBD1. In germline, CDR1 is SGHDT, CDR2 YYEEEE. The CDR3 loop spans 16 amino acids. The trim removed 4 bases at V and 4 bases at J, leaving 10 bases unmatched. Written as DNA, the CDR3 is TGTGCCAGCAGCGGATACCGACAGGGGGCTGGAGAGACCCAGTACTTC. Protein: CASSGYRQGAGETQYF.

The chain couples TRBV18 to TRBJ1-2; 9 nucleotides agree with TRBD1. This CDR3 is built from 14 residues. CDR1 is KGHSH and CDR2 is LQKENI in the germline V gene. After removal of 6 bases from V and 8 bases from J, the junction contained 10 bases not matched to a gene. The CDR3 is CASSPTGTGYGYTF. The CDR3 DNA is TGTGCCAGCTCGCCGACCGGGACAGGGTACGGCTACACCTTC.

The rearrangement joins TRBV27 to TRBJ2-5; D is perhaps TRBD1 (5 bases). V shed 0 bases and J shed 7 bases, with 15 bases lying between them. The CDR3 has 15 residues. Per germline, CDR1 MNHEY and CDR2 SMNVEV (reference sequence). The CDR3 sequence: CASSLSGQGLGTQYF. CDR3 in DNA: TGTGCCAGCAGTTTATCCGGGCAGGGTCTGGGGACCCAGTACTTC.

This clone showed up just once. The V call is TRBV27, the J call TRBJ2-5; D possibly corresponds to TRBD1 (5 bases). V lost 5 bases and J lost 1, with 14 bases in between. This CDR3 is built from 15 residues. CDR1 is MNHEY, CDR2 SMNVEV, per germline (reference sequence). In DNA form, the CDR3 reads TGTGCCAGCAGTGTGACAGCGAGGAGCCAAGAGACCCAGTACTTC. Residues: CASSVTARSQETQYF.

The CDR3 loop reads CASSPWTGGEVAGELFF. The CDR3, as DNA: TGTGCCAGCAGTCCGTGGACAGGGGGGGAAGTGGCCGGGGAGCTGTTTTTT. This chain joins TRBV27 and TRBJ2-2; 10 bases map to TRBD1. The CDR3 is 17 residues long. Germline CDR1 and CDR2: MNHEY and SMNVEV (reference sequence). V dropped 5 bases and J dropped 6; count of bases not matched to a gene: 12.

The V and J genes are TRBV2 and TRBJ2-1; 9 nucleotides agree with TRBD2. CDR3 size: 14 residues. Germline V gene lookup returns CDR1 SNHLY and CDR2 FYNNEI. With V trimmed by 3 bases and J by 10 bases, 7 bases remained unmatched. CDR3 in amino acids: CASSEAGGRDEQFF. CDR3 nucleotide sequence: TGTGCCAGCAGTGAGGCGGGGGGGCGTGACGAGCAGTTCTTC.

The rearrangement links TRBV4-1 to TRBJ1-4; a weak D match, TRBD1 (5 bases). From germline, CDR1 is MGHRA and CDR2 YSYEKL. The CDR3 has 16 amino acids. V was clipped by 1 base and J by 1 base, with 10 bases between them. The CDR3 nucleotides read TGCGCCAGCAGCCAAGCACCAGGGCGAACTAATGAAAAACTGTTTTTT. Encoded protein: CASSQAPGRTNEKLFF.